The 22 T cell receptor beta chains below were found in one sample sequenced in a study of T cell responses to AZD1222 COVID-19 vaccine (dated by TCRdb to 2020 to 2023). Libraries came from the immunoSEQ multiplex PCR assay. This is the immuneACCESS table as TCRdb keeps it, with only in-frame sequences that have V and J called. A part of the clones is gone; compared with another copy, unresolved V genes explain less than half, and the rest is unexplained. This sample comprises 200,000 to 300,000 clones, 93% of them detected only once. The top ten clones comprise 0.55% of the sample. In the paper's terms, the time point label means: baseline before first vaccination. Sequencing was performed on peripheral blood, taken on day 0 of AZD1222 vaccination. Receptors originate from an adult in good health.

The rearrangement uses TRBV7-2 and TRBJ2-1, with TRBD2 identical over 7 bases. V lost 2 bases, J lost 7 bases, and 8 bases stayed unmatched. Germline CDR1 is SGHTA and CDR2 is FQGNSA. The CDR3 runs to 15 residues. CDR3 protein: CASSLFWTSGNEQFF. The CDR3 nucleotides read TGTGCCAGCAGCTTATTTTGGACTAGTGGGAATGAGCAGTTCTTC. Full variable domain (outside the CDR3, taken from reference TRBV7-2 and TRBJ2-1): GAGVSQSPSNKVTEKGKDVELRCDPISGHTALYWYRQSLGQGLEFLIYFQGNSAPDKSGLPSDRFSAERTGGSVSTLTIQRTQQEDSAVYLCASSLFWTSGNEQFFGPGTRLTVL.

In this sample, this clone turned up once. This rearrangement joins TRBV29-1 to TRBJ2-1; tentative D call: TRBD2 (6 bases). V was shortened by 3 bases and J by 8 bases, with 14 bases between the two germline ends. Germline lookup yields CDR1 SQVTM and CDR2 ANQGSEA. The CDR3 totals 13 residues. The CDR3 region has the DNA TGCAGCGTTGACGTGCGGGGCTTAGATGAGCAGTTCTTC. Translation gives CSVDVRGLDEQFF.

The chain carries TRBV7-2 and TRBJ2-7, with TRBD2 matching 8 bases. Unmatched junction bases numbered 2, after V lost 2 bases and J lost 2 bases. Germline assignment: CDR1 SGHTA and CDR2 FQGNSA. This CDR3 is 14 amino acids long. CDR3 protein: CASSLLAGPYEQYF. The CDR3 coding sequence is TGTGCCAGCAGCTTACTAGCGGGTCCCTACGAGCAGTACTTC.

The chain recombines TRBV27 with TRBJ2-7, with 7 bases lining up with TRBD2. CDR1 MNHEY and CDR2 SMNVEV come from the germline V gene (reference sequence). The CDR3 sequence is 13 residues long. The V and J ends lost 10 bases and 5 bases, in that order; junction bases with no gene match: 11. The CDR3 region is CATAGGFGDEQYF. In nucleotides, the CDR3 is TGTGCCACCGCCGGGGGGTTCGGCGACGAGCAGTACTTC.

The chain uses TRBV9 and TRBJ1-3; no clear D. This CDR3 spans 16 amino acids. Germline V gene lookup returns CDR1 SGDLS and CDR2 YYNGEE. The ends were cut back, 0 bases at V and 1 base at J, with 11 bases in the middle. The CDR3 nucleotides are TGTGCCAGCAGCGTAGATATGGGCGGGTCTGGAAACACCATATATTTT. It specifies CASSVDMGGSGNTIYF.

The V and J genes are TRBV29-1 and TRBJ1-1; D is possibly TRBD1 (5 bases). V shed 1 base and J shed 4 bases, with 10 bases lying between them. Germline V gives CDR1 SQVTM, CDR2 ANQGSEA. This CDR3 comprises 13 residues. The CDR3: CSVEGGSGTEAFF. The CDR3 DNA sequence: TGCAGCGTTGAAGGGGGCTCGGGCACTGAAGCTTTCTTT.

This chain joins TRBV6-2 or TRBV6-3 and TRBJ1-5; no clear D gene. Trimming stripped 0 bases from V and 7 bases from J, with 7 bases between. CDR1 and CDR2 (germline): MNHEY, SVGEGT. CDR3 length: 13 amino acids. CDR3 sequence: CASSYSVNQPQHF. As DNA, the CDR3 is TGTGCCAGCAGTTACTCTGTGAACCAGCCCCAGCATTTT.

The genes are TRBV5-1 and TRBJ1-6, with TRBD1 matching over 7 bases. J gave up 1 base and V 3 bases, and 13 bases lay outside the gene matches. The CDR3 covers 19 residues. Germline V lookup: CDR1 SGHRS, CDR2 YFSETQ. CDR3 in amino acids: CASSYWDSGEESYNSPLHF. CDR3 coding DNA: TGCGCCAGCAGCTACTGGGACAGTGGGGAGGAGTCCTATAATTCACCCCTCCACTTT.

The chain carries TRBV5-1 and TRBJ1-1; D uncertain. Germline values: CDR1 SGHRS, CDR2 YFSETQ. The V and J ends lost 4 bases and 1 base respectively, with 11 bases between them. This CDR3 spans 14 amino acids. The CDR3 protein is CASSTGPENTEAFF. Here the CDR3 DNA reads TGCGCCAGCAGCACCGGCCCGGAGAACACTGAAGCTTTCTTT.

V and J are TRBV4-2 and TRBJ2-3, with 9 bases identical to TRBD2. The CDR3 is 15 amino acids. Germline CDR1 and CDR2: LGHNA and YNFKEQ. V lost 0 bases to trimming and J lost 6 bases; unmatched junction nucleotides: 4. This CDR3 is CASSQEGGRADTQYF. The CDR3 nucleotides read TGTGCCAGCAGCCAAGAGGGCGGGAGGGCTGATACGCAGTATTTT.

The chain joins TRBV7-2 to TRBJ1-1; D not certain. Looked up from germline, CDR1 is SGHTA and CDR2 is FQGNSA. Trimming stripped 2 bases from V and 9 bases from J, with 10 bases between. CDR3 length equals 12 residues. The chain's CDR3 is CASSLITAQAFF. The CDR3 DNA sequence: TGTGCCAGCAGCTTAATTACGGCGCAAGCTTTCTTT.

The chain couples TRBV6-2 or TRBV6-3 to TRBJ2-3; 12 nucleotides align to TRBD2. Trimming removed 6 bases from V and 1 base from J; junction bases left unmatched: 5. Germline loops: CDR1 MNHEY, CDR2 SVGEGT. The CDR3 totals 16 residues. CDR3 region: CASSDGLAGRTDTQYF. The CDR3 DNA reads TGTGCCAGCAGCGACGGACTAGCGGGACGCACAGATACGCAGTATTTT.

The J gene is TRBJ1-2, the V gene TRBV5-6; the D gene is possibly TRBD1 (6 bases). CDR1 is SGHDT, CDR2 YYEEEE, per germline. CDR3 length: 14 residues. V lost 4 bases and J lost 5, with 15 bases in between. CDR3 DNA sequence: TGTGCCAGCAGCCCACCGACAGGACCGTATGGCTACACCTTC. It codes for CASSPPTGPYGYTF. The variable domain in full, with the rest retrieved from reference TRBV5-6 and TRBJ1-2, is DAGVTQSPTHLIKTRGQQVTLRCSPKSGHDTVSWYQQALGQGPQFIFQYYEEEERQRGNFPDRFSGHQFPNYSSELNVNALLLGDSALYLCASSPPTGPYGYTFGSGTRLTVV.

The chain links TRBV4-1 to TRBJ2-7, with 9 bases that match TRBD2. With 0 bases clipped from V and 2 bases from J, the junction kept 2 bases outside the gene matches. From germline, CDR1 is MGHRA and CDR2 YSYEKL. The CDR3 covers 15 residues. CDR3 bases: TGCGCCAGCAGCCAAGATCCTAGCGGGACCTACGAGCAGTACTTC. Its translation is CASSQDPSGTYEQYF.

This sequence joins TRBV9 and TRBJ1-1; D possibly corresponds to TRBD1 (5 bases). CDR1 SGDLS and CDR2 YYNGEE come from the germline V gene. V was pared by 6 bases and J by 0 bases, with 12 bases between. This CDR3 is built from 14 residues. In nucleotides, the CDR3 is TGTGCCAGCACTAAGGGGCCTATGAACACTGAAGCTTTCTTT. Its translation is CASTKGPMNTEAFF.

This rearrangement joins TRBV18 to TRBJ2-3, with 11 bases identical to TRBD2. This CDR3 is 14 amino acids long. The J segment lost 5 bases and the V segment lost 9 bases, leaving 7 bases of the junction unmatched. The germline V gene has CDR1 KGHSH and CDR2 LQKENI. CDR3 amino acids: CASILAGDGDTQYF. CDR3 in DNA: TGTGCCAGTATACTAGCGGGAGATGGAGATACGCAGTATTTT. Using reference TRBV18 and TRBJ2-3 for the parts outside the CDR3, the full variable domain is NAGVMQNPRHLVRRRGQEARLRCSPMKGHSHVYWYRQLPEEGLKFMVYLQKENIIDESGMPKERFSAEFPKEGPSILRIQQVVRGDSAAYFCASILAGDGDTQYFGPGTRLTVL.

This clone was recorded once. The chain couples TRBV18 to TRBJ2-7; no reliable D call. Trimming stripped 0 bases from V and 7 bases from J, with 4 bases between. Germline V gene data show CDR1 as KGHSH and CDR2 as LQKENI. The CDR3 is 11 amino acids. Here the CDR3 DNA reads TGTGCCAGCTCACCACCGGGAGAGCAGTACTTC. Translating it yields CASSPPGEQYF.

This sequence joins TRBV4-3 and TRBJ1-3; possible D gene TRBD1, 6 bases. Germline loops: CDR1 LGHNA, CDR2 YSLEER. This CDR3 spans 17 amino acids. The V end lost 1 base, the J end lost 4 bases, and 17 bases lay between the germline ends. The CDR3 DNA follows: TGCGCCAGCAGCCAAGGAGGAGTGGACAGATACGGAAACACCATATATTTT. Protein product: CASSQGGVDRYGNTIYF.

The chain recombines TRBV6-1 with TRBJ1-4; D ambiguous. This CDR3 spans 14 amino acids. Trimming removed 0 bases from V and 8 bases from J, with 10 bases in between. Germline CDR1 MNHNS, CDR2 SASEGT. DNA for the CDR3: TGTGCCAGCAGTGAAGCTGGGAGTACCGAAAAACTGTTTTTT. As protein: CASSEAGSTEKLFF.

The chain uses TRBV7-2 and TRBJ2-2; 10 bases are shared with TRBD2. With 5 bases clipped from V and 8 bases from J, the junction kept 8 bases outside the gene matches. The CDR3 loop spans 15 amino acids. Germline loops: CDR1 SGHTA, CDR2 FQGNSA. CDR3 DNA: TGTGCCAGCAGCGCCTCCGGGACTAGCGCAGGGGAGCTGTTTTTT. The encoded protein is CASSASGTSAGELFF.

This chain uses TRBV6-5 with TRBJ2-1; D is unresolved. CDR1 MNHEY and CDR2 SVGAGI come from the germline V gene. This CDR3 has 13 amino acids. The germline V and J ends were trimmed by 6 bases and 9 bases, with 15 bases remaining between them. The DNA of the CDR3 is TGTGCCAGCAGGCCTACTCCTCCTAGTGAGCAGTTCTTC. This codes for CASRPTPPSEQFF.

The chain is built from TRBV28 and TRBJ1-2; 9 bases agree with TRBD1. After removal of 4 bases from V and 4 bases from J, the junction contained 7 bases not matched to a gene. This CDR3 is built from 15 residues. CDR1 and CDR2 from the germline V gene are MDHEN and SYDVKM. The CDR3, as DNA: TGTGCCAGCAGTTCTGGACAGGGGAGGGGCTATGGCTACACCTTC. Translation gives CASSSGQGRGYGYTF.